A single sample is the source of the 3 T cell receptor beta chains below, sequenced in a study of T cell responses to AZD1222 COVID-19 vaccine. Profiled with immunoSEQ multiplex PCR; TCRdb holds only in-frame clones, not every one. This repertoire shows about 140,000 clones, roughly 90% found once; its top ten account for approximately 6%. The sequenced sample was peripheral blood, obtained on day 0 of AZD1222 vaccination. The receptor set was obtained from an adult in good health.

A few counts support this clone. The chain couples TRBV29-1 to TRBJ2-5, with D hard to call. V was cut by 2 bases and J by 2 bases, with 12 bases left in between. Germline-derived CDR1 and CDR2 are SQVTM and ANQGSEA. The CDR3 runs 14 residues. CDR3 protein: CSVEYQLRQETQYF. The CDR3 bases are TGCAGCGTTGAATACCAGCTTCGGCAAGAGACCCAGTACTTC.

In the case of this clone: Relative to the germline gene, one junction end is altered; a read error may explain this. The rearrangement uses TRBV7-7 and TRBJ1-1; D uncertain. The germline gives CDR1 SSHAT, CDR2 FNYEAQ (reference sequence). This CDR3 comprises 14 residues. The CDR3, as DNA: TGTGCTAGCAGCTTAGATCCGGTTCCCACTGAAGCTTTCTTT. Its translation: CASSLDPVPTEAFF.

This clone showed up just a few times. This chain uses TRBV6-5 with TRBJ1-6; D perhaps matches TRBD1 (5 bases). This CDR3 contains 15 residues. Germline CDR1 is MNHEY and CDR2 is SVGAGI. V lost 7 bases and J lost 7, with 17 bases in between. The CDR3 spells CASTEHAGWNSPLHF. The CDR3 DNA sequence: TGTGCCAGCACCGAACACGCAGGGTGGAATTCACCCCTCCACTTT.